This T cell receptor beta chain was found in a study of early T cells in non-severe SARS-CoV-2 infection. TCRdb re-called the 5' RACE reads with MiXCR, one entry per CDR3 protein. The top ten hold 9.5% to 14% of the sample, which has nearly 30,000 distinct CDR3 sequences, roughly 5% seen once. The germline V gene encodes CDR1 MNHEY and CDR2 SMNVEV (reference sequence). V lost 5 bases, J lost 6 bases, and 14 bases stayed unmatched. This CDR3 is 16 amino acids long. The rearrangement uses TRBV27 and TRBJ2-7; 9 nucleotides align to TRBD2. The sequencing input was whole blood. The clonotype comes from an adult who was a healthcare worker with PCR-confirmed SARS-CoV-2 infection or an uninfected control (not recorded which). The CDR3 loop is CASSIQGQPSGIEQYF. The CDR3 bases are TGTGCCAGCAGTATACAGGGACAGCCTAGCGGGATCGAGCAGTACTTC.